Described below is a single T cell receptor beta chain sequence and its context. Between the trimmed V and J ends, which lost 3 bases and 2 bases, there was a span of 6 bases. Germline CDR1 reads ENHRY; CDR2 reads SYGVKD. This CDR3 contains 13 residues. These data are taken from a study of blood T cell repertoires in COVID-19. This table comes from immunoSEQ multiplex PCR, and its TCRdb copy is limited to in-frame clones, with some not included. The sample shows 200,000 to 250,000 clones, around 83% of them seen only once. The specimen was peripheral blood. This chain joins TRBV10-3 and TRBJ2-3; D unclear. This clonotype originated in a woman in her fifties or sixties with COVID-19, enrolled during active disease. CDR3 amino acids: CAISDTYTDTQYF. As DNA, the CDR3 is TGTGCCATCAGTGACACCTACACAGATACGCAGTATTTT.